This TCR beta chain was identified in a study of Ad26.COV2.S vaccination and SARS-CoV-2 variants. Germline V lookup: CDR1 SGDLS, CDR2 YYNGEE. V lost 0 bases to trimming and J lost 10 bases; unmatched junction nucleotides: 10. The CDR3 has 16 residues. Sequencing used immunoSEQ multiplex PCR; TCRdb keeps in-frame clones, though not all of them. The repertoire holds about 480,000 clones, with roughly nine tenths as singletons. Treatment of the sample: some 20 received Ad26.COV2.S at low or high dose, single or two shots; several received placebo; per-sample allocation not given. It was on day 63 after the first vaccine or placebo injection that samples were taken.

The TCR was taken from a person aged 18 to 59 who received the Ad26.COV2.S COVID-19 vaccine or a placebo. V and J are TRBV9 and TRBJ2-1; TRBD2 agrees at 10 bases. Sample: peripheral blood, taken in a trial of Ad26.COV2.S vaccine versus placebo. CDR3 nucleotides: TGTGCCAGCAGCGTAGGGGCTAGCGGGAGTTTTCTCGAGCAGTTCTTC. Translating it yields CASSVGASGSFLEQFF. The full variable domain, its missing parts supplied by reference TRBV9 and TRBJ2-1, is DSGVTQTPKHLITATGQRVTLRCSPRSGDLSVYWYQQSLDQGLQFLIQYYNGEERAKGNILERFSAQQFPDLHSELNLSSLELGDSALYFCASSVGASGSFLEQFFGPGTRLTVL.